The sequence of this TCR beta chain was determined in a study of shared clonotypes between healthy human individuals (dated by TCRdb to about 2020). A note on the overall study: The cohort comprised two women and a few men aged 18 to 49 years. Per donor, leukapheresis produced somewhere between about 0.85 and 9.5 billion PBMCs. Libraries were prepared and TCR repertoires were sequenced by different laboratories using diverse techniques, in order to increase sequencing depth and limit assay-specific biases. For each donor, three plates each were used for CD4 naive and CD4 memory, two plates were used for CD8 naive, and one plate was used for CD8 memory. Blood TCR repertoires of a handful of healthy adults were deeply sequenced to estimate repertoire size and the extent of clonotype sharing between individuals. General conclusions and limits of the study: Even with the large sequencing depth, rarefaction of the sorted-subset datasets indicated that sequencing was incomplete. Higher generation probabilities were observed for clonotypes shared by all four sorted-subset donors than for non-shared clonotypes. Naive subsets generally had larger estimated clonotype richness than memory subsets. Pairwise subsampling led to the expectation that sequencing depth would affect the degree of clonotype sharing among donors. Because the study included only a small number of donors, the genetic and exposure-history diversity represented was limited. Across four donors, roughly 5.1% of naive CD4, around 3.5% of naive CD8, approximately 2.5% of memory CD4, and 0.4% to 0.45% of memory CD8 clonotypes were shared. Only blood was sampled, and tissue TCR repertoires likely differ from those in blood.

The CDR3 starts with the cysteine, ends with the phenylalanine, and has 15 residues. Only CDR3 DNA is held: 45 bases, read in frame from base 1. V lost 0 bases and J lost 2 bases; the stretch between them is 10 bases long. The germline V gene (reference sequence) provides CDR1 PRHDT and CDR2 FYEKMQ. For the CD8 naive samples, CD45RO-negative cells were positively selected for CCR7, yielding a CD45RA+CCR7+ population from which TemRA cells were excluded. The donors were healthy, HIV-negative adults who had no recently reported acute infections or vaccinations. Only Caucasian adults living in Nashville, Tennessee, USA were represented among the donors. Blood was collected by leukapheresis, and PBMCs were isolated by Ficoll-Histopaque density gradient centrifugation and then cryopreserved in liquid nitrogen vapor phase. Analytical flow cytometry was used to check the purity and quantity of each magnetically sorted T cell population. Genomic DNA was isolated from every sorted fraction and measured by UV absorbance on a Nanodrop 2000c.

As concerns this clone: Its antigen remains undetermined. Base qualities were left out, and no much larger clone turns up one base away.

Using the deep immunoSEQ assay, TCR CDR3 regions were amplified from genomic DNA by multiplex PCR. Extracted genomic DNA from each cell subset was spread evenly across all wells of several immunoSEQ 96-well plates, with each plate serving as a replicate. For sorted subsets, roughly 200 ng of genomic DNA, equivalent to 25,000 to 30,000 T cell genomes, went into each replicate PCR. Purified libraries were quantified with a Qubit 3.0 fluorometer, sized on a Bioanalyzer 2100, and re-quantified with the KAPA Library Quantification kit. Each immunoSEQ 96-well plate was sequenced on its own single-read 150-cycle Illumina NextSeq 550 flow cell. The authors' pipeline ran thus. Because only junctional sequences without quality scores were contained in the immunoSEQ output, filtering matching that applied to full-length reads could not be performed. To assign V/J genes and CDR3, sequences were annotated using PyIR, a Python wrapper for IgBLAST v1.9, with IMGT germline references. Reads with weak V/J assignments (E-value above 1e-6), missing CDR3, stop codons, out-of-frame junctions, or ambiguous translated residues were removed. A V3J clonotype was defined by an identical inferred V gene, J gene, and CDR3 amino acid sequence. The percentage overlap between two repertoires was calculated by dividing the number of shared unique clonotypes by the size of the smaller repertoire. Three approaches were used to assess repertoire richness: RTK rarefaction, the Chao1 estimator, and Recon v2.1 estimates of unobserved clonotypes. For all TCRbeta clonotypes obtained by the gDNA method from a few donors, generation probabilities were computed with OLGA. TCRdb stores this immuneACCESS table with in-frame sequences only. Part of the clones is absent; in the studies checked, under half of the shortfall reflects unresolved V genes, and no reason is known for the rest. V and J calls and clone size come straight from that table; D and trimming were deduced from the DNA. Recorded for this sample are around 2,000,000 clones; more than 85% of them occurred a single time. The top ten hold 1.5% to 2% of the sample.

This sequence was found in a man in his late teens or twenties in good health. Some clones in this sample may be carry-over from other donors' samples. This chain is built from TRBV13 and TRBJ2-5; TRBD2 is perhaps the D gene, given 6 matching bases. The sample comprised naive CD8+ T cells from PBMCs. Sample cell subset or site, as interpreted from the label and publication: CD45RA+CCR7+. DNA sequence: TGTGCCAGCAGCTTAGGCCGTGGGGGGCAAGAGACCCAGTACTTC. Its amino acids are CASSLGRGGQETQYF.